What follows are 19 T cell receptor beta chains derived from one specimen sequenced in a study of blood T cell repertoires in COVID-19. Measured with immunoSEQ multiplex PCR; TCRdb has only the in-frame clones, and not every one. The sample includes under 95,000 clones, 65% to 85% of them seen just once. Sequencing input: peripheral blood. These receptors were collected from an elderly woman with acute or convalescent COVID-19.

This clone was seen only a few times. The CDR3 reads CASSPGQGERSYNEQFF. CDR3 nucleotide sequence: TGTGCCAGCAGTCCCGGACAGGGGGAAAGATCCTACAATGAGCAGTTCTTC. The chain recombines TRBV6-2 or TRBV6-3 with TRBJ2-1; 10 positions match TRBD1. Germline-derived CDR1 and CDR2 are MNHEY and SVGEGT. The J segment lost 1 base and the V segment lost 5 bases, leaving 8 bases of the junction unmatched. This CDR3 is 17 amino acids long.

The chain recombines TRBV10-3 with TRBJ2-2, with D perhaps matching TRBD1 (7 bases). V lost 11 bases to trimming and J lost 1 base, with 11 bases between them. Germline V CDR1 and CDR2: ENHRY, SYGVKD. The CDR3 contains 13 residues. The CDR3 nucleotides are TGTGCCTTGCAGGGGGGGAACACCGGGGAGCTGTTTTTT. Its protein product is CALQGGNTGELFF.

V and J are TRBV6-6 and TRBJ2-7, with D unresolved. CDR3 size: 11 residues. The germline gives CDR1 MNHNY, CDR2 SVGAGI (reference sequence). The V gene lost 1 base and the J gene lost 6 bases, with 4 bases spanning the gap. The CDR3 DNA reads TGTGCCAGCAGTTACTACTCCGAGCAGTACTTC. Residues: CASSYYSEQYF.

The chain carries TRBV7-2 and TRBJ2-5, with 9 bases that match TRBD2. The CDR3 consists of 17 residues. The V gene's germline CDR1 is SGHTA and CDR2 FQGNSA. V lost 1 base to trimming and J lost 4 bases; unmatched junction nucleotides: 10. The CDR3 DNA follows: TGTGCCAGCAGCTTAGTCGGCGGGAGGGGGGTCGCAGAGACCCAGTACTTC. It translates to CASSLVGGRGVAETQYF.

The chain recombines TRBV2 with TRBJ1-1; possible D gene TRBD1, 6 bases. Germline CDR1 is SNHLY and CDR2 is FYNNEI. This CDR3 spans 13 amino acids. V lost 5 bases and J 1 base, leaving 8 bases between the germline ends. CDR3: CASSTQGNTEAFF. CDR3 bases: TGTGCCAGCAGTACACAGGGGAACACTGAAGCTTTCTTT.

This chain connects TRBV5-4 to TRBJ2-5, with D possibly TRBD1 on 5 matching bases. The germline V gene has CDR1 SGHNT and CDR2 YYREEE (reference sequence). V gave up 0 bases and J gave up 2 bases, with 8 bases separating them. The CDR3 has 14 residues. CDR3 protein: CASSLAQGQETQYF. DNA of the CDR3: TGTGCCAGCAGCTTGGCGCAGGGACAAGAGACCCAGTACTTC.

V gene TRBV7-3 combines with J gene TRBJ2-1; weak D call: TRBD2 (5 bases). CDR1 and CDR2 from the germline V gene are SGHTA and FQGTGA. V was trimmed by 1 base and J by 4 bases, leaving 11 bases between them. This CDR3 is 15 amino acids long. CDR3: CASSLNGNSYNEQFF. The CDR3 DNA is TGTGCCAGCAGCTTAAACGGGAATTCTTACAATGAGCAGTTCTTC.

The chain carries TRBV5-4 and TRBJ2-7, with a tentative D call TRBD1 (5 bases). The ends were cut back, 4 bases at V and 3 bases at J, with 14 bases in the middle. The CDR3 has 14 amino acids. Germline V lookup: CDR1 SGHNT, CDR2 YYREEE (reference sequence). The chain's CDR3 is CASSPAPQGYEQYF. The CDR3 DNA follows: TGTGCCAGCAGCCCGGCCCCGCAGGGCTACGAGCAGTACTTC.

V is TRBV5-4 and J is TRBJ1-2; possibly TRBD1 for D (6 bases). Germline values: CDR1 SGHNT, CDR2 YYREEE (reference sequence). The CDR3 length is 14 residues. Trimming pared 2 bases from V and 4 bases from J, leaving 12 bases between. In DNA, the CDR3 is TGTGCCAGCAGCTTAGACAGGTCTTTCTATGGCTACACCTTC. Its translation is CASSLDRSFYGYTF.

The V call is TRBV18, the J call TRBJ1-5; TRBD1 matches at 12 bases. Germline CDR1 reads KGHSH; CDR2 reads LQKENI. The CDR3 length is 15 residues. V dropped 4 bases and J dropped 7; count of bases not matched to a gene: 5. In nucleotides, the CDR3 is TGTGCCAGCTCACAGGGACAGGGGGCTTGGCAGCCCCAGCATTTT. Amino acids: CASSQGQGAWQPQHF.

V and J are TRBV5-1 and TRBJ2-3, with 11 nucleotides matching TRBD2. The CDR3 covers 14 residues. V lost 8 bases to trimming and J lost 3 bases; unmatched junction nucleotides: 5. Per the germline V gene, CDR1 is SGHRS and CDR2 is YFSETQ. The CDR3 loop is CASELAGETDTQYF. Written as DNA, the CDR3 is TGCGCCAGTGAACTAGCGGGAGAGACAGATACGCAGTATTTT. The entire variable domain, with the rest obtained from reference TRBV5-1 and TRBJ2-3, is as follows: KAGVTQTPRYLIKTRGQQVTLSCSPISGHRSVSWYQQTPGQGLQFLFEYFSETQRNKGNFPGRFSGRQFSNSRSEMNVSTLELGDSALYLCASELAGETDTQYFGPGTRLTVL.

The V gene is TRBV12-3 or TRBV12-4, the J gene TRBJ2-3; no reliable D call. The CDR3 is 13 residues long. V was pared by 1 base and J by 2 bases, with 4 bases between. The CDR3 here is CASSLVATDTQYF. CDR3 DNA sequence: TGTGCCAGCAGTTTAGTAGCCACAGATACGCAGTATTTT.

The rearrangement joins TRBV19 to TRBJ2-7; 7 nucleotides line up with TRBD1. The CDR3 is 16 residues long. The junction had 9 bases not matched to a gene; V was cut back by 4 bases and J by 0 bases. The germline CDR1 and CDR2 sequences are LNHDA and SQIVND (reference sequence). For the CDR3, the DNA is TGTGCCAGTAGTACCGTTGTGGGGACAGCCTCCTACGAGCAGTACTTC. This codes for CASSTVVGTASYEQYF.

The chain couples TRBV7-9 to TRBJ1-5, with D tentatively TRBD1 (5 bases). Germline CDR1 SEHNR, CDR2 FQNEAQ (reference sequence). There are 12 residues in the CDR3. V was cut by 3 bases and J by 14 bases, with 14 bases left in between. The CDR3 region is CASSFHSGGKHF. CDR3 DNA: TGTGCCAGCAGCTTTCATTCCGGGGGGAAGCATTTT. Complete variable domain (other parts from reference TRBV7-9 and TRBJ1-5): DTGVSQNPRHKITKRGQNVTFRCDPISEHNRLYWYRQTLGQGPEFLTYFQNEAQLEKSRLLSDRFSAERPKGSFSTLEIQRTEQGDSAMYLCASSFHSGGKHFGDGTRLSIL.

V usage is TRBV7-6 and J usage is TRBJ2-1; D uncertain. This CDR3 region has 16 residues. CDR1 and CDR2 from the germline V gene are SGHVS and FNYEAQ. With 4 bases removed from V and 0 bases from J, the gap between germline ends came to 13 bases. The CDR3, as DNA: TGTGCCAGCAGCTCCATGACGGGTAGCTCCTACAATGAGCAGTTCTTC. Protein sequence: CASSSMTGSSYNEQFF.

V and J are TRBV24-1 and TRBJ1-2; D may be TRBD1 (5 bases). V was clipped by 3 bases and J by 3 bases, with 16 bases between them. The CDR3 loop spans 16 amino acids. CDR1 and CDR2 from the germline V gene are KGHDR and SFDVKD. The CDR3 nucleotides are TGTGCCACCAGTGATCCCGGGCAGGGTGTGGACTATGGCTACACCTTC. It translates to CATSDPGQGVDYGYTF.

V usage is TRBV19 and J usage is TRBJ1-2; 9 nucleotides align to TRBD1. CDR1 and CDR2 (germline): LNHDA, SQIVND (reference sequence). The CDR3 is made up of 14 amino acids. With V trimmed by 7 bases and J by 0 bases, 3 bases remained unmatched. CDR3 DNA: TGTGCCAGTATGGGGACAGGGCCTAACTATGGCTACACCTTC. Protein product: CASMGTGPNYGYTF.

The chain is built from TRBV7-2 and TRBJ2-1, with D unclear. V gave up 5 bases and J gave up 3 bases, with 8 bases separating them. Germline V gives CDR1 SGHTA, CDR2 FQGNSA. This CDR3 comprises 13 residues. The chain's CDR3 is CASSPTGYNEQFF. DNA for the CDR3: TGTGCCAGCAGCCCTACGGGCTACAATGAGCAGTTCTTC.

The chain employs TRBV7-8 and TRBJ2-7, with TRBD2 matching 9 bases. The J segment lost 6 bases and the V segment lost 4 bases, leaving 10 bases of the junction unmatched. The CDR3 covers 15 residues. Per germline, CDR1 SGHVS and CDR2 FQNEAQ. CDR3 in DNA: TGTGCCAGCAGCTCCCGGACTAGCGTTGGCTCCGAGCAGTACTTC. Translation: CASSSRTSVGSEQYF.